This record looks at one TCR beta chain sequence and its context. These data are taken from a study of blood T cells in healthy people across ages. The CDR3 is 18 amino acids. The V end was cut by 5 bases, the J end by 2 bases, with 22 bases between. Germline lookup yields CDR1 SGHDN and CDR2 FVKESK. Primers used in a second PCR of roughly 6 to 11 cycles were a sample-barcoded 5' primer and a J-beta primer mix. In TCRdb, the 5' RACE reads were re-called with MiXCR into one record per CDR3 protein. Of about 1.5 million distinct CDR3 sequences in the sample, approximately 42% were seen once. This sequence originates from a young woman in good health. The sequenced sample was blood. The chain joins TRBV14 to TRBJ1-5; D is unresolved. CDR3 coding DNA: TGTGCCAGCAGCTCCACACACAGACTCTTATTTCGCAATCAGCCCCAGCATTTT. This gives the protein CASSSTHRLLFRNQPQHF.